Following are 14 T cell receptor beta chains from one sample sequenced in a study of T cells in Graves' hyperthyroidism and ophthalmopathy. From RNA transcripts, TCR beta CDR3 regions were amplified. HTBI primers were used for first-round RT-PCR of the TCR CDR3. TCRdb passed the multiplex PCR reads through MiXCR, listing each CDR3 protein once. The sample lists more than 500,000 distinct CDR3 sequences; 40% to 55% were seen once. Specimen: peripheral blood or thyroid tissue (not recorded which). The receptors come from an adult woman with Graves' disease, either hyperthyroidism or ophthalmopathy (not recorded which).

This clonotype occurred many times. CDR3 sequence reads: CASSLAAGNTEAFF. The CDR3, as DNA: TGTGCCAGCAGCTTGGCGGCTGGTAACACTGAAGCTTTCTTT. The chain recombines TRBV5-4 with TRBJ1-1; D gene unclear. The CDR3 has 14 residues. Trimming cost V 0 bases and J 2 bases, with 8 bases left between them. Germline V CDR1 and CDR2: SGHNT, YYREEE (reference sequence).

The chain uses TRBV7-8 and TRBJ1-4; tentatively, D is TRBD1 (5 bases). Germline assignment: CDR1 SGHVS and CDR2 FQNEAQ. The V gene lost 5 bases and the J gene lost 3 bases, with 19 bases spanning the gap. This CDR3 spans 17 amino acids. CDR3 amino acids: CASSRGSVAMANEKLFF. CDR3 bases: TGTGCCAGCAGCCGGGGGTCGGTGGCTATGGCTAATGAAAAACTGTTTTTT.

The V and J genes are TRBV24-1 and TRBJ2-6, with D possibly being TRBD1 (6 bases). Germline loops: CDR1 KGHDR, CDR2 SFDVKD. The CDR3 loop spans 16 amino acids. V was pared by 4 bases and J by 4 bases, with 13 bases between. The CDR3 nucleotides read TGTGCCACCAGTGAAACAACAGGGTCAGGGGCCAACGTCCTGACTTTC. This translates into CATSETTGSGANVLTF.

The V and J genes are TRBV15 and TRBJ1-3, with D unclear. V lost 5 bases, J lost 0 bases, and 11 bases lay in between. The germline CDR1 and CDR2 sequences are LNHNV and YYDKDF (reference sequence). This CDR3 has 15 residues. In DNA, the CDR3 is TGTGCCACCAGCGAGGCGGGGATCTCTGGAAACACCATATATTTT. The encoded protein is CATSEAGISGNTIYF. Drawing the rest from reference TRBV15 and TRBJ1-3, the complete variable domain is DAMVIQNPRYQVTQFGKPVTLSCSQTLNHNVMYWYQQKSSQAPKLLFHYYDKDFNNEADTPDNFQSRRPNTSFCFLDIRSPGLGDTAMYLCATSEAGISGNTIYFGEGSWLTVV.

The genes are TRBV11-2 and TRBJ2-2; the D gene is possibly TRBD1 (5 bases). Trimming took 5 bases from V and 1 from J, leaving 14 bases between them. This CDR3 is 16 amino acids long. Germline V gene lookup returns CDR1 SGHAT and CDR2 FQNNGV. CDR3 in amino acids: CASSLSMDMNTGELFF. In nucleotides, the CDR3 is TGTGCCAGCAGCCTATCTATGGACATGAACACCGGGGAGCTGTTTTTT.

This clonotype has only a few counts. This chain connects TRBV4-1 to TRBJ1-5; 7 bases fit TRBD1. Germline V CDR1 and CDR2: MGHRA, YSYEKL. The junction had 4 bases not matched to a gene; V was cut back by 3 bases and J by 2 bases. The CDR3 has 15 residues. The CDR3 DNA reads as TGCGCCAGCAGCCAGGAGGGGGCTGGCAATCAGCCCCAGCATTTT. Translated, it gives CASSQEGAGNQPQHF.

This clonotype occurred many times. This chain joins TRBV10-1 and TRBJ2-7, with D unclear. Trimming cost V 9 bases and J 7 bases, with 10 bases left between them. This CDR3 spans 10 amino acids. Germline V lookup: CDR1 WNHNN, CDR2 SYGVQD (reference sequence). CDR3 DNA: TGCGCCAGAAACCGGTCGGAGCAGTACTTC. It is translated as CARNRSEQYF.

Concerning this clonotype itself: Germline is not matched at one junction end, which may reflect a read error. This chain links TRBV2 with TRBJ1-2; tentative D call: TRBD1 (6 bases). CDR1 and CDR2 from the germline V gene are SNHLY and FYNNEI. CDR3 length equals 14 residues. The CDR3 region is CASSALSGAGGHTF. The CDR3 DNA reads as TGTGCCAGCAGTGCACTGTCAGGGGCAGGTGGCCACACCTTC.

This clonotype occurred many times. This chain uses TRBV2 with TRBJ1-2; D may be TRBD1 (6 bases). V lost 5 bases, J lost 7 bases, and 11 bases lay in between. Germline V gene lookup returns CDR1 SNHLY and CDR2 FYNNEI. CDR3 length: 12 amino acids. CDR3 nucleotides: TGTGCCAGCAGTCAGGGGATCGCTGGCTACACCTTC. It translates to CASSQGIAGYTF.

This clonotype was observed a handful of times. The chain has TRBV12-3 or TRBV12-4 and TRBJ2-5, with TRBD1 identical over 7 bases. V was clipped by 4 bases and J by 5 bases; unmatched bases: 7. The CDR3 has 14 amino acids. The CDR3 DNA sequence: TGTGCCAGCAGTTCCTCGACAGGGTGGGAGACCCAGTACTTC. This encodes CASSSSTGWETQYF.

This chain uses TRBV10-3 with TRBJ1-5; possible D gene TRBD1, 5 bases. CDR1 is ENHRY and CDR2 is SYGVKD in the germline V gene. V lost 0 bases to trimming and J lost 3 bases, with 12 bases between them. CDR3 length equals 16 residues. CDR3 region: CAISESTWGTNQPQHF. As DNA, the CDR3 is TGTGCCATCAGTGAGTCGACTTGGGGGACCAATCAGCCCCAGCATTTT.

The chain is built from TRBV7-3 and TRBJ2-5, with 7 positions matching TRBD2. This CDR3 is 15 amino acids long. Looked up from germline, CDR1 is SGHTA and CDR2 is FQGTGA. V gave up 3 bases and J gave up 2 bases; unmatched junction bases: 6. Here the CDR3 reads CASSFLGGSQETQYF. The CDR3 DNA follows: TGTGCCAGCAGCTTCCTGGGCGGGAGTCAAGAGACCCAGTACTTC.

The chain recombines TRBV2 with TRBJ2-7, with D unresolved. Germline V gives CDR1 SNHLY, CDR2 FYNNEI. Trimming took 0 bases from V and 5 from J, leaving 11 bases between them. The CDR3 is 14 residues long. CDR3 in amino acids: CASSEARYGDEQYF. The CDR3, as DNA: TGTGCCAGCAGTGAAGCGCGATATGGGGACGAGCAGTACTTC.

The V call is TRBV29-1, the J call TRBJ1-5; possibly TRBD1 for D (6 bases). Trimming shortened V by 5 bases and J by 6 bases, and 11 bases separated the two germline ends. This CDR3 spans 12 amino acids. Germline CDR1 is SQVTM and CDR2 is ANQGSEA. CDR3 protein: CSVQQGVQPQHF. The CDR3 region has the DNA TGCAGCGTTCAACAGGGAGTTCAGCCCCAGCATTTT.